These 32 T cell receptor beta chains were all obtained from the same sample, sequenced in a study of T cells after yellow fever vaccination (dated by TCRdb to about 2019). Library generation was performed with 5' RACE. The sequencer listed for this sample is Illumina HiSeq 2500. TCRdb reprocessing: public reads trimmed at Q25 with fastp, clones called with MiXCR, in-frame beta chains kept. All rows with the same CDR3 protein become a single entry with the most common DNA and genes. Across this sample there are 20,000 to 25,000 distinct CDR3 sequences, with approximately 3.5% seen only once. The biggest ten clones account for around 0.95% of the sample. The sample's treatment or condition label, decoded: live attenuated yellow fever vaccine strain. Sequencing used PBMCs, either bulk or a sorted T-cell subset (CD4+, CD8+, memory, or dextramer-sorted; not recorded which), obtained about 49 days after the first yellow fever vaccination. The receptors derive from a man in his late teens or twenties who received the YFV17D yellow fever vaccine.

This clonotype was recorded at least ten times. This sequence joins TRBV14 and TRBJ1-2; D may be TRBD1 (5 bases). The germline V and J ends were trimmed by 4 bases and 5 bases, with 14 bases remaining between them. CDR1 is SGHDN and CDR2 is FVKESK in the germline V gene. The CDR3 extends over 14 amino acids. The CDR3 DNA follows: TGTGCCAGCAGCCCTATTCGGGGGGGATATGGCTACACCTTC. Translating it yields CASSPIRGGYGYTF.

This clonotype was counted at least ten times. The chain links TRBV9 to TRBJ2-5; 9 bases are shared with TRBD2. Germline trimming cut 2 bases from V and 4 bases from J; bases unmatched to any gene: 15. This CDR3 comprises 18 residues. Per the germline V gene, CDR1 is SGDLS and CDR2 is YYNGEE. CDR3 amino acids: CASSVGASGVRLGETQYF. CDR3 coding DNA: TGTGCCAGCAGCGTTGGCGCTAGCGGGGTTCGATTGGGAGAGACCCAGTACTTC.

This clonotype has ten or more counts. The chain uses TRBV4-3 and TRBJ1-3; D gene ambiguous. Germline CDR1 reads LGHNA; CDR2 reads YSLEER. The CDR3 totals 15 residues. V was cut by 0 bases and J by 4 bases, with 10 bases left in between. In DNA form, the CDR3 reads TGCGCCAGCAGCCAAGATCTTACTCCGGGAAACACCATATATTTT. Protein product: CASSQDLTPGNTIYF.

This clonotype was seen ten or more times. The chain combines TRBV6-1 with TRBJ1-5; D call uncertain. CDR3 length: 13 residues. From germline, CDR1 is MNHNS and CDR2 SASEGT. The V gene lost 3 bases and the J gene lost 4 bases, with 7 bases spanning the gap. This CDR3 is CASSEWGNQPQHF. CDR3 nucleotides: TGTGCCAGCAGTGAGTGGGGTAATCAGCCCCAGCATTTT.

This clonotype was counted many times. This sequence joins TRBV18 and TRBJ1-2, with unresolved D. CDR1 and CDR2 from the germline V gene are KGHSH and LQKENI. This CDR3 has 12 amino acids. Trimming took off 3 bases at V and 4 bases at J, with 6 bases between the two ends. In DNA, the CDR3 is TGTGCCAGCTCACCTCCGGTCTATGGCTACACCTTC. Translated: CASSPPVYGYTF.

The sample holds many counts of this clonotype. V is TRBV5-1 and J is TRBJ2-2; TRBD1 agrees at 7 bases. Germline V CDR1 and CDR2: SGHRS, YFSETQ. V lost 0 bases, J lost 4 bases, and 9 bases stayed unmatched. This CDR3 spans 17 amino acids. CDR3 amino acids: CASSLATGTAGTGELFF. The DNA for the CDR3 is TGCGCCAGCAGCTTGGCAACCGGGACAGCCGGCACCGGGGAGCTGTTTTTT.

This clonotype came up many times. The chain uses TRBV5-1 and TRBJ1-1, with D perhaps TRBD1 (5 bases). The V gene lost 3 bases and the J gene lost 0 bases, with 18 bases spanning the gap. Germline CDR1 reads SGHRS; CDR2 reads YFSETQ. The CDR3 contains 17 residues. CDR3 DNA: TGCGCCAGCAGCTCCTTCGGGGGAGGAAGATTGAACACTGAAGCTTTCTTT. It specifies CASSSFGGGRLNTEAFF.

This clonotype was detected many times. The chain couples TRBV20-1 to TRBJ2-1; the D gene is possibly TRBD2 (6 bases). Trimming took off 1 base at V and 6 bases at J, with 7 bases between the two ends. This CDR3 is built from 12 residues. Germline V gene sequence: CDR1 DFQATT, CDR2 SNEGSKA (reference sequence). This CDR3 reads CSARGDFNEQFF. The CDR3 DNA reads TGCAGTGCTAGAGGGGACTTCAATGAGCAGTTCTTC.

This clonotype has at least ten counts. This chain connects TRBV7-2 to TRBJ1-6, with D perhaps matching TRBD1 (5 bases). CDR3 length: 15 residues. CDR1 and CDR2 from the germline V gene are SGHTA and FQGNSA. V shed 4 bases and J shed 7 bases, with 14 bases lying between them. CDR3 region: CASSYAGASNSPLHF. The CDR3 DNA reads TGTGCCAGCAGCTACGCCGGGGCCTCAAATTCACCCCTCCACTTT. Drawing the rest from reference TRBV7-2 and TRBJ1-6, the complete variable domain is GAGVSQSPSNKVTEKGKDVELRCDPISGHTALYWYRQSLGQGLEFLIYFQGNSAPDKSGLPSDRFSAERTGGSVSTLTIQRTQQEDSAVYLCASSYAGASNSPLHFGNGTRLTVT.

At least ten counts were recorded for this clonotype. The CDR3 reads CASSPGPDNYNEQFF. Here the CDR3 DNA reads TGTGCCAGCAGCCCAGGGCCCGATAATTACAATGAGCAGTTCTTC. The genes are TRBV7-2 and TRBJ2-1, with D tentatively TRBD1 (5 bases). The CDR3 is 15 amino acids. V shed 5 bases and J shed 4 bases, with 15 bases lying between them. Germline CDR1 reads SGHTA; CDR2 reads FQGNSA.

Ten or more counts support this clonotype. The CDR3 sequence: CASSGDGTYEQYF. The DNA for the CDR3 is TGTGCCAGCTCAGGGGACGGTACCTACGAGCAGTACTTC. The rearrangement links TRBV18 to TRBJ2-7; D may match TRBD1 or TRBD2 (5 bases each). V dropped 5 bases and J dropped 2 bases, with 10 bases sitting between them. Germline V gene lookup returns CDR1 KGHSH and CDR2 LQKENI. CDR3 length equals 13 residues.

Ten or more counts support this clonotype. The DNA for the CDR3 is TGTGCCAGCAGTTACTCCGTTCATCCTAACTATGGCTACACCTTC. Amino acid sequence: CASSYSVHPNYGYTF. The chain recombines TRBV6-5 with TRBJ1-2, with D hard to call. The CDR3 length is 15 residues. The V end was cut by 0 bases, the J end by 0 bases, with 8 bases between. Germline V CDR1 and CDR2: MNHEY, SVGAGI.

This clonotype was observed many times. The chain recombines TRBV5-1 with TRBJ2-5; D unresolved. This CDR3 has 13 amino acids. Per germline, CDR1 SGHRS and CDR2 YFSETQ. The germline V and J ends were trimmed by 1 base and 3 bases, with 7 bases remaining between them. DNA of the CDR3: TGCGCCAGCAGCTTGATAGGGAAAGAGACCCAGTACTTC. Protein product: CASSLIGKETQYF. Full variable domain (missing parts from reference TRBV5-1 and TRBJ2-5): KAGVTQTPRYLIKTRGQQVTLSCSPISGHRSVSWYQQTPGQGLQFLFEYFSETQRNKGNFPGRFSGRQFSNSRSEMNVSTLELGDSALYLCASSLIGKETQYFGPGTRLLVL.

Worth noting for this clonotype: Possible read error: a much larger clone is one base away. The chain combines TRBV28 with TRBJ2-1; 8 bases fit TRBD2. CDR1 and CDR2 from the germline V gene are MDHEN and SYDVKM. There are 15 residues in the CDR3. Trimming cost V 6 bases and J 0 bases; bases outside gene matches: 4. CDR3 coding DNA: TGTGCCAGCAGGCAAAGCGGGAGCTCCTACAATGAGCAGTTCTTC. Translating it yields CASRQSGSSYNEQFF.

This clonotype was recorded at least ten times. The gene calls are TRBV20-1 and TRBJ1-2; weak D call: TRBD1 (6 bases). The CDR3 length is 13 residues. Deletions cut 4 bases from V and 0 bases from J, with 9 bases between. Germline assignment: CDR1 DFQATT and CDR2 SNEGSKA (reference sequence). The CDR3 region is CSAKGGANYGYTF. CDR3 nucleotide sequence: TGCAGTGCTAAGGGGGGAGCTAACTATGGCTACACCTTC.

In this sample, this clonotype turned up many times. This CDR3 reads CASSPPGVPVNTEAFF. In DNA form, the CDR3 reads TGTGCCAGCAGCCCCCCGGGAGTGCCTGTGAACACTGAAGCTTTCTTT. V and J are TRBV11-2 and TRBJ1-1; D gene ambiguous. V lost 5 bases to trimming and J lost 0 bases, with 16 bases between them. The CDR3 is made up of 16 amino acids. CDR1 and CDR2 from the germline V gene are SGHAT and FQNNGV.

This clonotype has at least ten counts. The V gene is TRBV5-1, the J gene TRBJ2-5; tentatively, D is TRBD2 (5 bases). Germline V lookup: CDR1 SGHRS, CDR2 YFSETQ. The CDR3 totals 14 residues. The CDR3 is CANPRTGLQETQYF. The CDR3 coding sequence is TGCGCAAACCCCCGGACTGGACTCCAAGAGACCCAGTACTTC.

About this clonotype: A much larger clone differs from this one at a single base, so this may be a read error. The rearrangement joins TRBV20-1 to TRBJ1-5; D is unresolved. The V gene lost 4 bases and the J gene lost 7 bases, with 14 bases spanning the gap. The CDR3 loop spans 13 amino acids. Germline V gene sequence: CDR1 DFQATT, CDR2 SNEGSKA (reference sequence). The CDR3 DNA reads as TGCAGTGCTACAATGACCGACCAGCAGCCCCAGCATTTT. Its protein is CSATMTDQQPQHF.

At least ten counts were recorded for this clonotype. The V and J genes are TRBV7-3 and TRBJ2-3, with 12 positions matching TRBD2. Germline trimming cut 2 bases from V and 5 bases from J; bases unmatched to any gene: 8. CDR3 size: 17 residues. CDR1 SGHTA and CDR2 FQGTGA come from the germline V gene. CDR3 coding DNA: TGTGCCAGCAGCTTATACGCTAGCGGGGGGGCGGGAGATACGCAGTATTTT. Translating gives CASSLYASGGAGDTQYF. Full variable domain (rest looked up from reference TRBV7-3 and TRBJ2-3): GAGVSQTPSNKVTEKGKYVELRCDPISGHTALYWYRQSLGQGPEFLIYFQGTGAADDSGLPNDRFFAVRPEGSVSTLKIQRTERGDSAVYLCASSLYASGGAGDTQYFGPGTRLTVL.

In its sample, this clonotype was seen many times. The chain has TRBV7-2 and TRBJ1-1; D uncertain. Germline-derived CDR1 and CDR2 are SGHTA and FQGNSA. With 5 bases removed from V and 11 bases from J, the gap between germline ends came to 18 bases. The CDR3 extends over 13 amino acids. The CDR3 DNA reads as TGTGCCAGCAGCCCCGGCGGGCTGTTTGTCGCTTTCTTT. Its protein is CASSPGGLFVAFF.

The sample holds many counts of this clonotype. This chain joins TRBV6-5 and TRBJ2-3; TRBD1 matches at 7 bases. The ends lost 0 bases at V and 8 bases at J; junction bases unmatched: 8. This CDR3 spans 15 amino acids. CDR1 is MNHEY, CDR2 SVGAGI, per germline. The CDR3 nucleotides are TGTGCCAGCAGTTACTCTAGACAGGGCAAGGCTACGCAGTATTTT. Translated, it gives CASSYSRQGKATQYF.

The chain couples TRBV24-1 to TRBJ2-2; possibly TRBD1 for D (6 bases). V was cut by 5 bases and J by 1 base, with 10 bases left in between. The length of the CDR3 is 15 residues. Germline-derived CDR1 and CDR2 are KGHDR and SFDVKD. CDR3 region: CATSGNRVNTGELFF. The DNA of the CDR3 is TGTGCCACCAGTGGCAACAGGGTGAACACCGGGGAGCTGTTTTTT.

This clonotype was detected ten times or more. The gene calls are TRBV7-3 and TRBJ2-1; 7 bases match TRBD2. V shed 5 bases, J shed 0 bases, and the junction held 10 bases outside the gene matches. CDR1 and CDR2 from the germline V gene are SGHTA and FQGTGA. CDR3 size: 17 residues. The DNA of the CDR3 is TGTGCCAGCAGCCCACACCAAGCGGGGCCCTCCTACAATGAGCAGTTCTTC. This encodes CASSPHQAGPSYNEQFF.

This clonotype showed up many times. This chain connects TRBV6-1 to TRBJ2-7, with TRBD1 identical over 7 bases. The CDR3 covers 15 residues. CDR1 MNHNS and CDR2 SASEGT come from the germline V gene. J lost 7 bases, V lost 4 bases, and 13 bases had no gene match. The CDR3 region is CASSGNDRVLGEQYF. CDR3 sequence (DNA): TGTGCCAGCAGTGGGAACGACAGGGTTCTCGGTGAGCAGTACTTC.

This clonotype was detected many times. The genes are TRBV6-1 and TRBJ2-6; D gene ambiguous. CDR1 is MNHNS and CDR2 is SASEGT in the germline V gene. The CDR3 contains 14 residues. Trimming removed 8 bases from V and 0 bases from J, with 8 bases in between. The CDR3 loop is CASSIRSGANVLTF. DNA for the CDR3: TGTGCCAGCTCAATCCGCTCTGGGGCCAACGTCCTGACTTTC.

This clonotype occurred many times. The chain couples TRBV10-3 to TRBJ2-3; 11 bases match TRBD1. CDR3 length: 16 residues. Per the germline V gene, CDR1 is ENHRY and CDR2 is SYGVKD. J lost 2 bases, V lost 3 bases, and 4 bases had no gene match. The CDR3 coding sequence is TGTGCCATCAGTGATCGGACAGGGGGCATCACAGATACGCAGTATTTT. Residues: CAISDRTGGITDTQYF.

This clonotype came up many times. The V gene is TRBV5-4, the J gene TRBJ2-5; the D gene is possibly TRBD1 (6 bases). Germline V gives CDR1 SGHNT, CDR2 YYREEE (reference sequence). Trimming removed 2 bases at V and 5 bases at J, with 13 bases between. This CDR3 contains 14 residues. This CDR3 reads CASSLHTDRETQYF. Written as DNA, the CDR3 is TGTGCCAGCAGCTTACACACCGACAGGGAGACCCAGTACTTC.

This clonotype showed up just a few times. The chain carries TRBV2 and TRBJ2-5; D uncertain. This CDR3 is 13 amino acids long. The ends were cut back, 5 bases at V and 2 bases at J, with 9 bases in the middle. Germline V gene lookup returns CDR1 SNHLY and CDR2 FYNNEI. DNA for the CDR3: TGTGCCAGCAGTCTGGCGATGCAAGAGACCCAGTACTTC. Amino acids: CASSLAMQETQYF.

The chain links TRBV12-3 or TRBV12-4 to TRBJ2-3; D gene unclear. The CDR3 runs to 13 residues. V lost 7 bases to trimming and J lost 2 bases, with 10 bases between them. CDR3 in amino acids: CASTALSTDTQYF. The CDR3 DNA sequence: TGTGCCAGCACCGCGCTGTCCACAGATACGCAGTATTTT.

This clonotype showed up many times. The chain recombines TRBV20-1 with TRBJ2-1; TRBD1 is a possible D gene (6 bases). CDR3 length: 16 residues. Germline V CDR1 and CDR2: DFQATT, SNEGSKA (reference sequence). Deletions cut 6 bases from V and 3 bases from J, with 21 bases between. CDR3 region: CSAYSTGITSYNEQFF. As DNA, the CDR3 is TGCAGTGCCTATTCCACAGGGATCACCAGCTACAATGAGCAGTTCTTC.

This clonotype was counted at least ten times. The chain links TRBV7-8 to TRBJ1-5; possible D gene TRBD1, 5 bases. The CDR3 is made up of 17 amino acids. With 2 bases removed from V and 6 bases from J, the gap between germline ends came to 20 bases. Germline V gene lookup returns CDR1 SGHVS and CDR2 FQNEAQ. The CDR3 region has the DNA TGTGCCAGCAGCTTAATTCACCAGGGTAGACGTTTTCAGCCCCAGCATTTT. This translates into CASSLIHQGRRFQPQHF.

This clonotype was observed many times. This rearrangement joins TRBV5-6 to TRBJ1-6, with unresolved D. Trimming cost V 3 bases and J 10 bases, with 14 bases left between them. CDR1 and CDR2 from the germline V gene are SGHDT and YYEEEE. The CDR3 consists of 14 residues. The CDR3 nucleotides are TGTGCCAGCAGCTACTTTAACAGAAGATCACCCCTCCACTTT. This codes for CASSYFNRRSPLHF.